This entry features one T cell receptor beta chain sequence. This sample was included in a study of blood T cell repertoires in COVID-19. Study-wide context: The United States, Italy and Spain provided the acute and convalescent COVID-19 samples.

Original methodology: Nucleated cell counts were estimated from reference gene primer amplification. Here immunoSEQ multiplex PCR was the method, and the copy in TCRdb shows in-frame clones only, minus some. V, J and clone size are those of that table, while D and trimming were read from the DNA. The sample gives about 190,000 clones, approximately 79% of which show up once; about an eighth is in the top ten. The J segment lost 5 bases and the V segment lost 6 bases, leaving 7 bases of the junction unmatched. CDR3 length equals 14 residues. CDR1 and CDR2 from the germline V gene are SGHTA and FQGNSA.

The gene calls are TRBV7-2 and TRBJ2-5; TRBD2 agrees at 9 bases. Sequenced material: peripheral blood. The origin of this receptor is a man younger than 40 with active or convalescent COVID-19. The chain's CDR3 is CASRAGLARETQYF. The CDR3 DNA reads as TGTGCCAGCAGGGCGGGACTAGCCCGGGAGACCCAGTACTTC. The full variable domain, rest sourced from reference TRBV7-2 and TRBJ2-5, is GAGVSQSPSNKVTEKGKDVELRCDPISGHTALYWYRQSLGQGLEFLIYFQGNSAPDKSGLPSDRFSAERTGGSVSTLTIQRTQQEDSAVYLCASRAGLARETQYFGPGTRLLVL.